The 30 T cell receptor beta chains below come from one sample, sequenced in a study of T cell clones after liver transplantation. The data were produced by immunoSEQ multiplex PCR, yet TCRdb's version contains in-frame clones alone and is incomplete. The sample carries about 85,000 clones, around four fifths recorded once. Sequences were derived from CD4+ T cells from blood, sampled about 46 months after liver transplant. These receptors all come from a human patient who received a liver transplant. Some T cells may be supplied by the graft donor.

The chain uses TRBV21-1 and TRBJ1-2; the DNA was not used to check the table's D call, TRBD1. TRBV21-1 is a recognized pseudogene. The CDR3 is 15 amino acids. The CDR3 DNA follows: TGTGCCAGCAGCTTCCGCGGACACCCTAACTATGGCTACACCTTC. The encoded protein is CASSFRGHPNYGYTF.

J is TRBJ1-1 and V is TRBV4-3; no firm D call. Germline V lookup: CDR1 LGHNA, CDR2 YSLEER. The CDR3 covers 14 residues. Trimming pared 0 bases from V and 2 bases from J, leaving 7 bases between. Written as DNA, the CDR3 is TGCGCCAGCAGCCAAGATCTCCACAACACTGAAGCTTTCTTT. Its protein is CASSQDLHNTEAFF.

This clone appeared a few times. The chain joins TRBV11-2 to TRBJ2-1, with 11 bases fitting TRBD2. The CDR3 consists of 17 residues. Trimming removed 3 bases from V and 9 bases from J; junction bases left unmatched: 13. CDR1 is SGHAT, CDR2 FQNNGV, per germline. This CDR3 reads CASSFFAVTSGMGEQFF. For the CDR3, the DNA is TGTGCCAGCAGCTTTTTCGCCGTGACTAGCGGGATGGGTGAGCAGTTCTTC. Based on the CDR3 plus reference TRBV11-2 and TRBJ2-1, the full variable domain is EAGVAQSPRYKIIEKRQSVAFWCNPISGHATLYWYQQILGQGPKLLIQFQNNGVVDDSQLPKDRFSAERLKGVDSTLKIQPAKLEDSAVYLCASSFFAVTSGMGEQFFGPGTRLTVL.

The chain employs TRBV5-4 and TRBJ1-3; D gene unclear. Germline loops: CDR1 SGHNT, CDR2 YYREEE (reference sequence). The CDR3 covers 15 residues. Between the trimmed V and J ends, which lost 0 bases and 0 bases, there was a span of 7 bases. The CDR3 region has the DNA TGTGCCAGCAGCTTGGGAGGGAGCTCTGGAAACACCATATATTTT. This encodes CASSLGGSSGNTIYF.

The chain carries TRBV28 and TRBJ1-2, with 7 bases identical to TRBD1. The CDR3 is made up of 15 amino acids. Germline assignment: CDR1 MDHEN and CDR2 SYDVKM. V lost 5 bases to trimming and J lost 1 base; unmatched junction nucleotides: 7. CDR3 sequence: CASSGTGVGNYGYTF. Written as DNA, the CDR3 is TGTGCCAGCAGTGGCACAGGGGTAGGTAACTATGGCTACACCTTC.

The chain links TRBV11-1 to TRBJ2-1, with D perhaps being TRBD1 or TRBD2 (5 bases each). V lost 1 base and J lost 4, with 14 bases in between. The CDR3 loop spans 16 amino acids. Germline V CDR1 and CDR2: SGHAT, FQDESV (reference sequence). CDR3 sequence: CASSLVKGTDYNEQFF. The CDR3 DNA sequence: TGTGCCAGCAGCTTAGTAAAAGGGACGGATTACAATGAGCAGTTCTTC.

CDR3 sequence reads: CAIKGARSYEQYF. CDR3 bases: TGTGCCATCAAAGGGGCCCGCTCCTACGAGCAGTACTTC. J is TRBJ2-7 and V is TRBV10-3, with a tentative D call TRBD1 (5 bases). The CDR3 covers 13 residues. With 7 bases removed from V and 0 bases from J, the gap between germline ends came to 10 bases. Germline V gives CDR1 ENHRY, CDR2 SYGVKD.

The rearrangement links TRBV28 to TRBJ2-2; 10 positions agree with TRBD2. The germline CDR1 and CDR2 sequences are MDHEN and SYDVKM. V lost 6 bases and J lost 5; bases outside the gene matches: 12. The CDR3 runs 17 residues. The CDR3 region is CASSPSTGLAHTGELFF. In nucleotides, the CDR3 is TGTGCCAGCAGCCCGAGTACGGGACTAGCGCATACCGGGGAGCTGTTTTTT.

This chain uses TRBV27 with TRBJ2-3, with 11 positions matching TRBD2. From germline, CDR1 is MNHEY and CDR2 SMNVEV (reference sequence). V was clipped by 5 bases and J by 3 bases; unmatched bases: 7. This CDR3 spans 16 amino acids. CDR3 coding DNA: TGTGCCAGCAGTCAACTACTAGCGGGAGCGACAGATACGCAGTATTTT. This codes for CASSQLLAGATDTQYF.

This clone occurred once. The chain is built from TRBV6-6 and TRBJ1-2, with no clear D. V lost 2 bases and J 4 bases, leaving 11 bases between the germline ends. Germline values: CDR1 MNHNY, CDR2 SVGAGI (reference sequence). CDR3 length equals 14 residues. CDR3 loop: CASSYEGASYGYTF. The CDR3 nucleotides read TGTGCCAGCAGTTACGAGGGCGCGAGCTATGGCTACACCTTC.

The chain has TRBV9 and TRBJ1-2; D may be TRBD1 (5 bases). Germline V gene data show CDR1 as SGDLS and CDR2 as YYNGEE. This CDR3 is built from 13 residues. V was pared by 4 bases and J by 1 base, with 8 bases between. The CDR3 DNA follows: TGTGCCAGCAGCCTACAGGTTAACTATGGCTACACCTTC. This translates into CASSLQVNYGYTF.

This clone was observed a handful of times. CDR3 region: CASSFGGNQPQHF. Written as DNA, the CDR3 is TGTGCCAGCAGCTTCGGTGGCAATCAGCCCCAGCATTTT. The chain has TRBV11-2 and TRBJ1-5; D remains unclear. The germline gives CDR1 SGHAT, CDR2 FQNNGV. The CDR3 sequence is 13 residues long. Trimming took off 3 bases at V and 2 bases at J, with 5 bases between the two ends.

The genes are TRBV9 and TRBJ2-1, with D possibly TRBD2 on 6 matching bases. The CDR3 has 14 amino acids. The V gene lost 0 bases and the J gene lost 8 bases, with 12 bases spanning the gap. Germline values: CDR1 SGDLS, CDR2 YYNGEE. The CDR3 nucleotides are TGTGCCAGCAGCGTAGGTTCCCGACTAGATGAGCAGTTCTTC. Its protein product is CASSVGSRLDEQFF.

J is TRBJ1-2 and V is TRBV4-1; maybe TRBD1 (6 bases). The CDR3 consists of 15 residues. The germline V gene has CDR1 MGHRA and CDR2 YSYEKL. V lost 4 bases, J lost 3 bases, and 15 bases lay in between. The CDR3 nucleotides are TGCGCCAGCAGCCCCCTGAACAGGGCAGACTATGGCTACACCTTC. Residues: CASSPLNRADYGYTF.

The chain recombines TRBV7-2 with TRBJ2-1, with TRBD2 matching 13 bases. Germline V gene data show CDR1 as SGHTA and CDR2 as FQGNSA. The V and J ends lost 4 bases and 0 bases, in that order; junction bases with no gene match: 0. The CDR3 covers 16 residues. The CDR3 DNA reads as TGTGCCAGCAGCTGGACTAGCGGGAGCTCCTACAATGAGCAGTTCTTC. Translated: CASSWTSGSSYNEQFF.

The genes are TRBV28 and TRBJ1-4; D perhaps matches TRBD1 (5 bases). The length of the CDR3 is 16 residues. V was cut by 5 bases and J by 4 bases, with 17 bases left in between. Germline values: CDR1 MDHEN, CDR2 SYDVKM. The CDR3 region is CASSPPGTTINEKLFF. The CDR3 nucleotides are TGTGCCAGCAGTCCCCCGGGGACTACTATTAATGAAAAACTGTTTTTT.

The rearrangement links TRBV5-4 to TRBJ1-2; TRBD1 might be the D (6 bases). Germline V gene data show CDR1 as SGHNT and CDR2 as YYREEE (reference sequence). This CDR3 region has 15 residues. V was trimmed by 0 bases and J by 4 bases, leaving 13 bases between them. The CDR3 sequence is CASSLGGGGIYGYTF. The CDR3 nucleotides read TGTGCCAGCAGCTTGGGGGGAGGGGGAATCTATGGCTACACCTTC.

The chain links TRBV11-2 to TRBJ2-5; TRBD2 matches at 7 bases. The CDR3 sequence is 16 residues long. Germline V lookup: CDR1 SGHAT, CDR2 FQNNGV. The V segment lost 1 base and the J segment 1 base; nucleotides outside the gene matches: 6. The CDR3 DNA follows: TGTGCCAGCAGCTTAGCGGGAGGAACACTCCAAGAGACCCAGTACTTC. Translating gives CASSLAGGTLQETQYF.

The chain links TRBV7-2 to TRBJ1-1; TRBD1 matches 10 bases. CDR1 and CDR2 (germline): SGHTA, FQGNSA. V lost 4 bases and J lost 5; bases outside the gene matches: 4. This CDR3 has 14 amino acids. The CDR3 DNA follows: TGTGCCAGCAGCTCGACAGGGGGCCTAACTGAAGCTTTCTTT. The encoded protein is CASSSTGGLTEAFF.

The chain employs TRBV29-1 and TRBJ1-1; 9 bases map to TRBD1. Trimming cost V 7 bases and J 1 base; bases outside gene matches: 4. This CDR3 has 13 residues. CDR1 and CDR2 from the germline V gene are SQVTM and ANQGSEA. The CDR3 coding sequence is TGCAGCGGGGTGGGACAGGGGAACACTGAAGCTTTCTTT. It translates to CSGVGQGNTEAFF.

V gene TRBV5-1 combines with J gene TRBJ1-1; D gene uncertain. The V gene lost 2 bases and the J gene lost 0 bases, with 5 bases spanning the gap. This CDR3 is built from 13 residues. CDR1 SGHRS and CDR2 YFSETQ come from the germline V gene. As DNA, the CDR3 is TGCGCCAGCAGCTTCGAGATGAACACTGAAGCTTTCTTT. It translates to CASSFEMNTEAFF.

The rearrangement uses TRBV5-1 and TRBJ2-1, with 7 bases matching TRBD1. The CDR3 totals 16 residues. After removal of 0 bases from V and 1 base from J, the junction contained 4 bases not matched to a gene. CDR1 is SGHRS, CDR2 YFSETQ, per germline. The CDR3: CASSLGDSVSYNEQFF. CDR3 coding DNA: TGCGCCAGCAGCTTGGGGGACAGCGTTTCCTACAATGAGCAGTTCTTC.

This rearrangement joins TRBV5-1 to TRBJ2-5; 7 bases are shared with TRBD1. The trim removed 4 bases at V and 3 bases at J, leaving 9 bases unmatched. Per the germline V gene, CDR1 is SGHRS and CDR2 is YFSETQ. This CDR3 has 15 amino acids. DNA of the CDR3: TGCGCCAGCAGCCTCGCCCTGACAGGGAAAGAGACCCAGTACTTC. This gives the protein CASSLALTGKETQYF.

The rearrangement links TRBV15 to TRBJ1-1; tentatively, D is TRBD1 (6 bases). Trimming took off 3 bases at V and 2 bases at J, with 7 bases between the two ends. CDR1 is LNHNV, CDR2 YYDKDF, per germline (reference sequence). The length of the CDR3 is 13 residues. DNA of the CDR3: TGTGCCACCAGCAGGGACAGCAACACTGAAGCTTTCTTT. It is translated as CATSRDSNTEAFF.

The V and J genes are TRBV6-1 and TRBJ1-2; D uncertain. Germline CDR1 MNHNS, CDR2 SASEGT. The V and J ends lost 8 bases and 2 bases respectively, with 12 bases between them. The length of the CDR3 is 13 residues. CDR3 in DNA: TGTGCCAGCGCACGGACTGCAAACTATGGCTACACCTTC. Translating it yields CASARTANYGYTF.

The chain employs TRBV25-1 and TRBJ1-4; no clear D. V shed 5 bases and J shed 4 bases, with 11 bases lying between them. CDR3 size: 14 residues. Per the germline V gene, CDR1 is MGHDK and CDR2 is SYGVNS. CDR3 residues: CASSRNLINEKLFF. As DNA, the CDR3 is TGTGCCAGCAGTAGGAATCTAATTAATGAAAAACTGTTTTTT. Together with reference TRBV25-1 and TRBJ1-4, the CDR3 gives the full variable domain: EADIYQTPRYLVIGTGKKITLECSQTMGHDKMYWYQQDPGMELHLIHYSYGVNSTEKGDLSSESTVSRIRTEHFPLTLESARPSHTSQYLCASSRNLINEKLFFGSGTQLSVL.

As concerns this clone: Other DNA sequences within the sample encode an identical CDR3. The chain combines TRBV11-2 with TRBJ2-1; the match to TRBD2 covers 8 bases. V shed 6 bases and J 1 base; nucleotides not matched to a gene: 5. The germline gives CDR1 SGHAT, CDR2 FQNNGV. CDR3 size: 15 residues. The CDR3 DNA is TGTGCCAGCAGTCTACTAGCGGAGTCCTACAATGAGCAGTTCTTC. Translated, it gives CASSLLAESYNEQFF.

This clone was recorded once. The rearrangement joins TRBV6-6 to TRBJ1-5; D may be TRBD1 (5 bases). The length of the CDR3 is 15 residues. Germline V CDR1 and CDR2: MNHNY, SVGAGI (reference sequence). Trimming cost V 7 bases and J 0 bases, with 13 bases left between them. In nucleotides, the CDR3 is TGTGCCAGCACCCTGGACACATATAGCAATCAGCCCCAGCATTTT. It translates to CASTLDTYSNQPQHF.

The V gene is TRBV7-2, the J gene TRBJ2-1; no clear D gene. Germline loops: CDR1 SGHTA, CDR2 FQGNSA. The ends were cut back, 2 bases at V and 5 bases at J, with 7 bases in the middle. CDR3 length: 13 amino acids. Written as DNA, the CDR3 is TGTGCCAGCAGCTTAATAACAGACAATGAGCAGTTCTTC. Protein sequence: CASSLITDNEQFF.

This sequence joins TRBV14 and TRBJ1-2; possibly TRBD1 for D (6 bases). The V gene's germline CDR1 is SGHDN and CDR2 FVKESK. This CDR3 has 14 amino acids. Trimming removed 0 bases from V and 8 bases from J, with 13 bases in between. The CDR3 is CASSQDLQGNGYTF. Written as DNA, the CDR3 is TGTGCCAGCAGCCAAGATCTCCAGGGGAACGGCTACACCTTC.